This T cell receptor beta chain was recovered during a study of blood T cell repertoires in COVID-19. Trimming cost V 4 bases and J 7 bases; bases outside gene matches: 10. CDR1 SGHRS and CDR2 YFSETQ come from the germline V gene. The CDR3 spans 15 residues. Per the original data handling: The assay estimated nucleated cells by amplifying reference gene primers. The table came from immunoSEQ multiplex PCR; TCRdb's copy has only in-frame clones and leaves some out. The V and J calls and the clone size are those of that table, but D and trimming were determined from the DNA. Among under 200,000 clones, 65% to 85% were seen once, and the ten largest hold 10% to 15%. Living in 24 US areas, the participants were between roughly 18 and 90 years of age. Recovered participants had two consecutive negative NP/OP PCR tests, healthcare professional clearance, or symptom resolution.

This sequence was found in a woman aged 60 to 75 who had recovered from COVID-19. Sequences were obtained from PBMCs or T cells enriched from blood (not recorded which). The gene calls are TRBV5-1 and TRBJ2-2, with TRBD1 matching 7 bases. The CDR3 reads CASSLAGGQVGELFF. The DNA for the CDR3 is TGCGCCAGCAGCCTAGCAGGGGGTCAGGTCGGGGAGCTGTTTTTT.